What follows are 14 T cell receptor beta chains derived from one specimen sequenced in a study of blood T cells in healthy people across ages. The second PCR ran about 6 to 12 cycles with a sample-barcoded 5' primer and J-beta primers. Each CDR3 protein is one row after TCRdb ran MiXCR on the 5' RACE reads. The data contain some 1.1 million distinct CDR3 sequences, roughly two fifths of them seen just once; the ten biggest clones take up about 12%. Sequenced material: blood. These receptors all come from a man aged 18 to 30 in good health.

V usage is TRBV20-1 and J usage is TRBJ1-4, with 7 bases that match TRBD1. J was trimmed by 5 bases and V by 1 base; bases with no gene match: 7. This CDR3 region has 15 residues. Per the germline V gene, CDR1 is DFQATT and CDR2 is SNEGSKA (reference sequence). CDR3 coding DNA: TGCAGTGCTAGAGTCCCGGGACAGACGAATGAAAAACTGTTTTTT. Amino acid sequence: CSARVPGQTNEKLFF.

This clonotype was seen only a few times. The chain links TRBV20-1 to TRBJ2-2, with a weak D call TRBD1 (5 bases). Germline V lookup: CDR1 DFQATT, CDR2 SNEGSKA (reference sequence). This CDR3 comprises 14 residues. V lost 0 bases and J 7 bases, leaving 12 bases between the germline ends. The CDR3 DNA follows: TGCAGTGCTAGAGAGGAACCCACAGGCGGGGAGCTGTTTTTT. Encoded protein: CSAREEPTGGELFF.

The genes are TRBV20-1 and TRBJ1-1; TRBD1 might be the D (5 bases). Trimming left V 0 bases short and J 1 base short, with 9 bases between. This CDR3 has 14 residues. The germline gives CDR1 DFQATT, CDR2 SNEGSKA (reference sequence). The CDR3 sequence: CSARDRQGNTEAFF. DNA for the CDR3: TGCAGTGCTAGAGATCGTCAGGGGAACACTGAAGCTTTCTTT.

The chain links TRBV20-1 to TRBJ2-5; D is unresolved. Trimming shortened V by 3 bases and J by 1 base, and 12 bases separated the two germline ends. This CDR3 region has 14 residues. The germline CDR1 and CDR2 sequences are DFQATT and SNEGSKA (reference sequence). The CDR3 nucleotides are TGCAGTGCTAGTTCCCGCCCTCTCCAAGAGACCCAGTACTTC. Translating gives CSASSRPLQETQYF.

Only a few counts were recorded for this clonotype. The chain recombines TRBV20-1 with TRBJ1-4; 8 bases agree with TRBD1. The CDR3 loop spans 14 amino acids. CDR1 DFQATT and CDR2 SNEGSKA come from the germline V gene (reference sequence). The V and J ends lost 3 bases and 7 bases, in that order; junction bases with no gene match: 7. CDR3: CSASARDRSEKLFF. Here the CDR3 DNA reads TGCAGTGCTAGCGCCCGGGACAGGAGTGAAAAACTGTTTTTT.

This clonotype was picked up a small number of times. This chain connects TRBV6-5 to TRBJ2-1; a possible D gene is TRBD2 (5 bases). Germline lookup yields CDR1 MNHEY and CDR2 SVGAGI. Trimming removed 0 bases at V and 7 bases at J, with 22 bases between. This CDR3 has 18 amino acids. The CDR3 sequence: CASSYSGAGMVSRNEQFF. CDR3 sequence (DNA): TGTGCCAGCAGTTACTCGGGCGCCGGGATGGTCTCAAGGAATGAGCAGTTCTTC.

The sample holds a few counts of this clonotype. The genes are TRBV6-2 or TRBV6-3 and TRBJ1-5; no reliable D call. CDR3 length: 14 amino acids. The germline gives CDR1 MNHEY, CDR2 SVGEGT. Trimming cost V 5 bases and J 7 bases, with 15 bases left between them. In DNA form, the CDR3 reads TGTGCCAGCAGTGTTTGGCGGACCGGACAGCCCCAGCATTTT. Amino acids: CASSVWRTGQPQHF.

The chain employs TRBV6-6 and TRBJ2-7, with D unclear. V lost 2 bases, J lost 7 bases, and 9 bases lay in between. The germline V gene has CDR1 MNHNY and CDR2 SVGAGI (reference sequence). This CDR3 comprises 12 residues. The CDR3 DNA sequence: TGTGCCAGCAGTTACGGGGTGAGAGAGCAGTACTTC. It translates to CASSYGVREQYF.

This clonotype was seen only a few times. This chain connects TRBV25-1 to TRBJ2-3; D remains unclear. Germline V gene data show CDR1 as MGHDK and CDR2 as SYGVNS. Trimming took 5 bases from V and 2 from J, leaving 17 bases between them. The CDR3 covers 16 residues. CDR3 DNA sequence: TGTGCCAGCAGTCCCCCAAACGGGCCGGACACAGATACGCAGTATTTT. This codes for CASSPPNGPDTDTQYF.

This rearrangement joins TRBV6-1 to TRBJ1-5; D is uncertain. The CDR3 is 15 amino acids. V lost 6 bases and J 1 base, leaving 13 bases between the germline ends. Germline assignment: CDR1 MNHNS and CDR2 SASEGT. The CDR3 coding sequence is TGTGCCAGCAGGACTGGGCCCCAAAGCAATCAGCCCCAGCATTTT. It encodes CASRTGPQSNQPQHF.

For this clonotype: This may stem from a read error, because a much larger clone lies one nucleotide away. The chain employs TRBV5-1 and TRBJ2-5; maybe TRBD2 (5 bases). There are 12 residues in the CDR3. Germline V gives CDR1 SGHRS, CDR2 YFSETQ. With 10 bases removed from V and 6 bases from J, the gap between germline ends came to 16 bases. The CDR3 reads CASRGLKKTQYF. CDR3 sequence (DNA): TGCGCCTCTCGCGGGCTGAAAAAGACCCAGTACTTC. Full variable domain (rest looked up from reference TRBV5-1 and TRBJ2-5): KAGVTQTPRYLIKTRGQQVTLSCSPISGHRSVSWYQQTPGQGLQFLFEYFSETQRNKGNFPGRFSGRQFSNSRSEMNVSTLELGDSALYLCASRGLKKTQYFGPGTRLLVL.

This chain links TRBV27 with TRBJ2-2, with D tentatively TRBD1 (6 bases). The germline gives CDR1 MNHEY, CDR2 SMNVEV (reference sequence). The CDR3 totals 16 residues. V was cut by 5 bases and J by 1 base, with 14 bases left in between. The DNA for the CDR3 is TGTGCCAGCAGTCCTCCCAGGGGAAAGAACACCGGGGAGCTGTTTTTT. Translation: CASSPPRGKNTGELFF.

This clonotype was counted between two and nine times. The genes are TRBV27 and TRBJ2-7; no reliable D call. Trimming shortened V by 8 bases and J by 0 bases, and 14 bases separated the two germline ends. The CDR3 consists of 14 residues. CDR1 is MNHEY and CDR2 is SMNVEV in the germline V gene (reference sequence). This CDR3 reads CASSKATDSYEQYF. The CDR3 DNA follows: TGTGCCAGCTCAAAAGCAACGGACTCCTACGAGCAGTACTTC.

This clonotype has a handful of counts. The chain couples TRBV2 to TRBJ2-7; 7 nucleotides line up with TRBD2. CDR3 length equals 15 residues. V trimming: 1 base; J trimming: 7 bases; junction bases outside the gene matches: 10. Germline V gene lookup returns CDR1 SNHLY and CDR2 FYNNEI. CDR3 DNA: TGTGCCAGCAGTGAAGGGTGGGACTACTCGGGGGAGCAGTACTTC. It is translated as CASSEGWDYSGEQYF.